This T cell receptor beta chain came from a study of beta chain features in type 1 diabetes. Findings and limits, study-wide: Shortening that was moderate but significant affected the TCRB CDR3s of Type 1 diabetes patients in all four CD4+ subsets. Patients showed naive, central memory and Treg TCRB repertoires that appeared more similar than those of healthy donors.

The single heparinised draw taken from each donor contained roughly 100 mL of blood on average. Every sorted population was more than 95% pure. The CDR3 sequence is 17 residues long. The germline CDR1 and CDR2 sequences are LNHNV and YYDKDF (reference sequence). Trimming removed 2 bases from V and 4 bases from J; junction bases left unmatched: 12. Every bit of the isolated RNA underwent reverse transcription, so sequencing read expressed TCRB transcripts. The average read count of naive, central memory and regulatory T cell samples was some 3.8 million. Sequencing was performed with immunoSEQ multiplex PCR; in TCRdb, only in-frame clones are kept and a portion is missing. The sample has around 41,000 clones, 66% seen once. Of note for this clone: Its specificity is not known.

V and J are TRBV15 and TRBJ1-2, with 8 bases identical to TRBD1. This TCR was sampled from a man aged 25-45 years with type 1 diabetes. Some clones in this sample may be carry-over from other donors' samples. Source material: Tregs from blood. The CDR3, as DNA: TGTGCCACCAGCAGAACCTATCCAGGGGGCCGGGGCTATGGCTACACCTTC. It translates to CATSRTYPGGRGYGYTF.